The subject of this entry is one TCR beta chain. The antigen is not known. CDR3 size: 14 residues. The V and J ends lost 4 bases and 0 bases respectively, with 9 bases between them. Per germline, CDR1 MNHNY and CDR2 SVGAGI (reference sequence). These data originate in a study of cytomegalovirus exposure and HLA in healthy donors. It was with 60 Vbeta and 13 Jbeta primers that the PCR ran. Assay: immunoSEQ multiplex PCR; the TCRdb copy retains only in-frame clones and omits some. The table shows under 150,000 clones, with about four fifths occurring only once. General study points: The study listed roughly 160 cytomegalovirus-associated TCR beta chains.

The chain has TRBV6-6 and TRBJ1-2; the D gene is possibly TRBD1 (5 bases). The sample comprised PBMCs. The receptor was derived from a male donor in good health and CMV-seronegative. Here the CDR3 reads CASSLTVANYGYTF. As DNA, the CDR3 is TGTGCCAGCAGTTTGACAGTAGCTAACTATGGCTACACCTTC.